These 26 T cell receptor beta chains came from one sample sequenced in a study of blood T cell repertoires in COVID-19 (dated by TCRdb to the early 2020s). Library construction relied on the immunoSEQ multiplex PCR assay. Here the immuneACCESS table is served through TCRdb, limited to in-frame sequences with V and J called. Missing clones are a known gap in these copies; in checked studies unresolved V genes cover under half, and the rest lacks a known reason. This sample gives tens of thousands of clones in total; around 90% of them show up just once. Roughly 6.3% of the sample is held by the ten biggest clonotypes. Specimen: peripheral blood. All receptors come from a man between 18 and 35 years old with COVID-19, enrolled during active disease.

CDR3 residues: CASSEGRSQETQYF. Here the CDR3 DNA reads TGTGCCAGCAGTGAAGGGCGGTCCCAAGAGACCCAGTACTTC. This chain links TRBV2 with TRBJ2-5; D not resolved. CDR1 and CDR2 (germline): SNHLY, FYNNEI. The CDR3 spans 14 residues. Trimming left V 1 base short and J 1 base short, with 7 bases between.

The CDR3 loop is CASSVLPLAGGTYEQYF. CDR3 sequence (DNA): TGTGCCAGTAGTGTCCTCCCTCTAGCGGGAGGAACCTACGAGCAGTACTTC. J is TRBJ2-7 and V is TRBV19; TRBD2 agrees at 11 bases. V was clipped by 5 bases and J by 2 bases; unmatched bases: 11. This CDR3 spans 17 amino acids. The germline CDR1 and CDR2 sequences are LNHDA and SQIVND (reference sequence).

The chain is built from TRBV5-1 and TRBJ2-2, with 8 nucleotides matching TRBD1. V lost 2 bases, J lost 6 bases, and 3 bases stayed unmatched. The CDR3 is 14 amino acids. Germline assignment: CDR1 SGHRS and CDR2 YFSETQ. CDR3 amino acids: CASSLGQGSGELFF. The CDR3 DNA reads TGCGCCAGCAGCTTAGGACAGGGTTCCGGGGAGCTGTTTTTT. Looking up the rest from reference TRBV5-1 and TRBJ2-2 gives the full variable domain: KAGVTQTPRYLIKTRGQQVTLSCSPISGHRSVSWYQQTPGQGLQFLFEYFSETQRNKGNFPGRFSGRQFSNSRSEMNVSTLELGDSALYLCASSLGQGSGELFFGEGSRLTVL.

The CDR3 bases are TGCGCCAGCAGCCAAGATCCCCTCACAGGGGTCCATGGCTACACCTTC. Translating gives CASSQDPLTGVHGYTF. The chain links TRBV4-3 to TRBJ1-2, with 7 bases fitting TRBD1. V shed 0 bases, J shed 6 bases, and the junction held 10 bases outside the gene matches. Germline values: CDR1 LGHNA, CDR2 YSLEER. The CDR3 totals 16 residues.

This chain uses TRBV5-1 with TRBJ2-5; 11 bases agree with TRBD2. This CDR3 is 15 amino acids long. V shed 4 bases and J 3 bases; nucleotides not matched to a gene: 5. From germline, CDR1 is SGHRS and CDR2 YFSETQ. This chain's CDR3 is CASSQGTSGEETQYF. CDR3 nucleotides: TGCGCCAGCAGCCAAGGGACTAGCGGAGAAGAGACCCAGTACTTC.

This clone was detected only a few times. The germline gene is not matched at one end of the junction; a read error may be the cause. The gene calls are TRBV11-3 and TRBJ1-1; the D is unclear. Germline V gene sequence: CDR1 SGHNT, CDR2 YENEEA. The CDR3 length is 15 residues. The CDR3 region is CASSIDGGDDTEAFF. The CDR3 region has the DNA TGTGCCAGCAGCATAGACGGAGGTGATGATACTGAAGCTTTCTTT.

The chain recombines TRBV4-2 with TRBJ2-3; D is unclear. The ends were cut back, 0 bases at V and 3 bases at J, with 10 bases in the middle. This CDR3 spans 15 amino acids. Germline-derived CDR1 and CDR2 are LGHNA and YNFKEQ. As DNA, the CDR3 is TGTGCCAGCAGCCAAGATATCACAGAAACAGATACGCAGTATTTT. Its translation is CASSQDITETDTQYF.

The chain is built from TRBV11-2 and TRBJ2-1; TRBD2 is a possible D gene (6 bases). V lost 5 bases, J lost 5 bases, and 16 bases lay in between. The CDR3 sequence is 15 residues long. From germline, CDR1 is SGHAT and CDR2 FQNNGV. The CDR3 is CASSARFGRNNEQFF. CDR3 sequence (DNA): TGTGCCAGCAGCGCCCGCTTTGGGAGGAACAATGAGCAGTTCTTC.

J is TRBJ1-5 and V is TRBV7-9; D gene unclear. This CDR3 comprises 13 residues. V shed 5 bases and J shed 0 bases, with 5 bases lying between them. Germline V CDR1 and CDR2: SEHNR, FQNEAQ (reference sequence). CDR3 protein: CASSQDSNQPQHF. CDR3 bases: TGTGCCAGCAGCCAGGATAGCAATCAGCCCCAGCATTTT.

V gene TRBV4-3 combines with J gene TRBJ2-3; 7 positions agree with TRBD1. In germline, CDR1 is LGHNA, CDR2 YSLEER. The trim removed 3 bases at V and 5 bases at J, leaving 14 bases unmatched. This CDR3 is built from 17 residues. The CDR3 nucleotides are TGCGCCAGCAGCCAGACAACGTTATACCAGGGGGTAGATACGCAGTATTTT. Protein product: CASSQTTLYQGVDTQYF.

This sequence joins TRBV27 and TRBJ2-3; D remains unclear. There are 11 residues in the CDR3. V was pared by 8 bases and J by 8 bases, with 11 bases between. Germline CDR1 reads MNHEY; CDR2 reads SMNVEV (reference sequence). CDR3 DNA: TGTGCCAGCCGCACCACCGGTACGCAGTATTTT. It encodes CASRTTGTQYF.

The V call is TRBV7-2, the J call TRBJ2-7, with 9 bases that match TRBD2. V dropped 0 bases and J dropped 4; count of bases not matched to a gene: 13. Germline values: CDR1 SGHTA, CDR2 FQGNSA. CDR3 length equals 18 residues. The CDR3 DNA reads TGTGCCAGCAGCTTAGCCCGTCGGAGCGTAGCGGGAGCTTACGAGCAGTACTTC. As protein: CASSLARRSVAGAYEQYF.

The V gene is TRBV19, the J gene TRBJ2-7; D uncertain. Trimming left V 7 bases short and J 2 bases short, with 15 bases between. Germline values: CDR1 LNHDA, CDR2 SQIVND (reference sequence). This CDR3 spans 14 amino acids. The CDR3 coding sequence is TGTGCCAGTAATCCTAGTACGTCTCCCTACGAGCAGTACTTC. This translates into CASNPSTSPYEQYF.

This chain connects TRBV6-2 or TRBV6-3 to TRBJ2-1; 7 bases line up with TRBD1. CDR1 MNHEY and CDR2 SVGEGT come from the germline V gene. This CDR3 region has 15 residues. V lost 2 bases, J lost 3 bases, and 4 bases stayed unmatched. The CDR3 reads CASSYGRDSYNEQFF. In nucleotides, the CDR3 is TGTGCCAGCAGTTACGGTAGGGACAGCTACAATGAGCAGTTCTTC.

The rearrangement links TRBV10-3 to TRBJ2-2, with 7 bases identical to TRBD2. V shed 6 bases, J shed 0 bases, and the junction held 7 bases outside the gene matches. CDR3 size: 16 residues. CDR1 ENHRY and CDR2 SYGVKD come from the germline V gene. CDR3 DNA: TGTGCCATCAGGCCTAGCGGAACTCCGAACACCGGGGAGCTGTTTTTT. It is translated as CAIRPSGTPNTGELFF.

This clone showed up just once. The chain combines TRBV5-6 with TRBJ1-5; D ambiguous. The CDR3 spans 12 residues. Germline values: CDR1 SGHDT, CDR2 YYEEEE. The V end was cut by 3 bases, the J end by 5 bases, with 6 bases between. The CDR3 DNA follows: TGTGCCAGCAGCTCCTTGTATCAGCCCCAGCATTTT. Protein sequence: CASSSLYQPQHF.

The chain's CDR3 is CASSYGTADDYGYTF. For the CDR3, the DNA is TGTGCCAGCAGCTACGGGACAGCCGACGACTATGGCTACACCTTC. The chain uses TRBV7-3 and TRBJ1-2, with 7 bases fitting TRBD1. Germline V gives CDR1 SGHTA, CDR2 FQGTGA. CDR3 length: 15 amino acids. The V gene end was trimmed by 4 bases and the J gene end by 3 bases; junction bases not matched to a gene: 8.

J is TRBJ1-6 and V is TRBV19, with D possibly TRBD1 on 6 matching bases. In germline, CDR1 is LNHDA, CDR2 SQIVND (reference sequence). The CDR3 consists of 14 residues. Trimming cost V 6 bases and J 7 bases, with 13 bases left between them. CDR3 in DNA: TGTGCCAGTAGGACCCAGGGGCTGAATTCACCCCTCCACTTT. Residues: CASRTQGLNSPLHF.

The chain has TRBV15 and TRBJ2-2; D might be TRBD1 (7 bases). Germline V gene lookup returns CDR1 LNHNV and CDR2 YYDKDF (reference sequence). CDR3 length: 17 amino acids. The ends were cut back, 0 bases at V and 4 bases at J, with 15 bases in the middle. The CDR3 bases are TGTGCCACCAGCAGAGATAGGCGACAGGGAGGCACCGGGGAGCTGTTTTTT. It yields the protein CATSRDRRQGGTGELFF.

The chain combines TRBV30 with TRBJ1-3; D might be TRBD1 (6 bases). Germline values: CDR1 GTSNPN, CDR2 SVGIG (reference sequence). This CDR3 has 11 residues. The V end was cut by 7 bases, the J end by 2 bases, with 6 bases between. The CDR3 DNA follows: TGTGCCTCAGGGGCTGGAAACACCATATATTTT. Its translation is CASGAGNTIYF.

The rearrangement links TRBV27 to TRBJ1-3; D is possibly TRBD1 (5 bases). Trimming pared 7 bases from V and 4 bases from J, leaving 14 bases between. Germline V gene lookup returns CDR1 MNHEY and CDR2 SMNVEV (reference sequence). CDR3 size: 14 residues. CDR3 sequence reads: CASMTRVSGNTIYF. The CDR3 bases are TGTGCCAGCATGACCAGGGTTTCGGGAAACACCATATATTTT.

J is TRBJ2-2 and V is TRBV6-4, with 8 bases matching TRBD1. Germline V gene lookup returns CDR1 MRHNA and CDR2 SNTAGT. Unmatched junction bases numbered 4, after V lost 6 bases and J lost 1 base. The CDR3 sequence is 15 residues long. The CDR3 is CASSQDRENTGELFF. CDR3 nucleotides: TGTGCCAGCAGCCAGGACAGGGAGAACACCGGGGAGCTGTTTTTT.

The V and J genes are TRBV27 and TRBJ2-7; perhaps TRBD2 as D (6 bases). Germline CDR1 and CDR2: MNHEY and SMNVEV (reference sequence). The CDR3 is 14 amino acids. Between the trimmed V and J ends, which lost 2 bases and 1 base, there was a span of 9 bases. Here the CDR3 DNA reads TGTGCCAGCAGTTTACGGGCGGGATCCTACGAGCAGTACTTC. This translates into CASSLRAGSYEQYF.

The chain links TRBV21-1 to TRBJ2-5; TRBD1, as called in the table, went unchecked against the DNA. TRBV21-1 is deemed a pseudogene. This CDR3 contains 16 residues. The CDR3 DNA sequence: TGTGCCAGCAGCCCTCAAAGGAACAGCATTACGGAGACCCAGTACTTC. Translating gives CASSPQRNSITETQYF.

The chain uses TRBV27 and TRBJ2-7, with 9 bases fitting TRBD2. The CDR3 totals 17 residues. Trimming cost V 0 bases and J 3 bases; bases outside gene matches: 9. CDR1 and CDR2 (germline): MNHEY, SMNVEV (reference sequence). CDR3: CASSLSFLATSGYEQYF. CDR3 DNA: TGTGCCAGCAGTTTATCGTTCCTTGCGACTAGCGGCTACGAGCAGTACTTC.

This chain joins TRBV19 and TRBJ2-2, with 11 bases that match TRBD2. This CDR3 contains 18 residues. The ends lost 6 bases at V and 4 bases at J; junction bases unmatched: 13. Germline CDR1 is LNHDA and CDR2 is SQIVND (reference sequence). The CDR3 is CASSRDRVTSGSTGELFF. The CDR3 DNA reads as TGTGCCAGTAGCCGGGACAGGGTAACTAGCGGGAGCACCGGGGAGCTGTTTTTT.